This T cell receptor beta chain was recovered during a study of identifying expanded T cells in peripheral blood. Clones were read by immunoSEQ multiplex PCR, and TCRdb kept only the in-frame ones, dropping some. The repertoire holds about 110,000 clones, with approximately 90% as singletons. Germline CDR1 is SGHRS and CDR2 is YFSETQ. CDR3 length: 15 residues. As for this clone: Germline is not matched at one junction end, which may reflect a read error.

This clonotype was sampled from a person aged 18 to 75 in good health. The sample consisted of blood. This chain joins TRBV5-1 and TRBJ2-7; weak D call: TRBD2 (6 bases). Here the CDR3 reads CASSPRRGTPYEQYF. The CDR3, as DNA: TGTGCCAGCAGCCCCCGGAGGGGAACTCCCTACGAGCAGTACTTC. Complete variable domain (other parts from reference TRBV5-1 and TRBJ2-7): KAGVTQTPRYLIKTRGQQVTLSCSPISGHRSVSWYQQTPGQGLQFLFEYFSETQRNKGNFPGRFSGRQFSNSRSEMNVSTLELGDSALYLCASSPRRGTPYEQYFGPGTRLTVT.